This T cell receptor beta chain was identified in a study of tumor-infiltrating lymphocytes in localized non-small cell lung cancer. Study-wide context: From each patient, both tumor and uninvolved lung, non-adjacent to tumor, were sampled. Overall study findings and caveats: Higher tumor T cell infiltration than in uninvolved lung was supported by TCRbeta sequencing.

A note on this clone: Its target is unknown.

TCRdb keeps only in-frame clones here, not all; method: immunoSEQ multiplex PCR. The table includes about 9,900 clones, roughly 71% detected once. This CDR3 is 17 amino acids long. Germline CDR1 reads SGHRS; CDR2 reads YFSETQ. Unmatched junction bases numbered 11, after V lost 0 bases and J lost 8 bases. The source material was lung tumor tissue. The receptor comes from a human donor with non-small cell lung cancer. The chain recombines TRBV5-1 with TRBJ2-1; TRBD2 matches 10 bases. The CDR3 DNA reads TGCGCCAGCAGCTTGGCGGGGAGCGGGGGGGCCCAGCATGAGCAGTTCTTC. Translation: CASSLAGSGGAQHEQFF. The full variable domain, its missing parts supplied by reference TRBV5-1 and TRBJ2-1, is KAGVTQTPRYLIKTRGQQVTLSCSPISGHRSVSWYQQTPGQGLQFLFEYFSETQRNKGNFPGRFSGRQFSNSRSEMNVSTLELGDSALYLCASSLAGSGGAQHEQFFGPGTRLTVL.